This entry concerns a single T cell receptor beta chain. Its antigen is undetermined. This sample is part of a study of CD8 T cells in ankylosing spondylitis. In germline, CDR1 is KGHSH, CDR2 LQKENI. The CDR3 runs to 14 residues. Trimming stripped 10 bases from V and 4 bases from J, with 18 bases between. Study-wide results and caveats: A motif in TCR beta, a set of under 10 highly homologous variants, appeared characteristic of ankylosing spondylitis blood.

Each CDR3 protein is one row after TCRdb ran MiXCR on the 5' RACE reads. Of around 540,000 distinct CDR3 sequences listed, more than 9.5% were seen once; the top ten hold approximately 6.3%. The sequenced material came from blood, either unsorted or a sorted T cell fraction (not recorded which). V and J are TRBV18 and TRBJ2-3; weak D call: TRBD2 (6 bases). This sequence was found in a male donor with ankylosing spondylitis. The CDR3 DNA is TGTGCCACCACCGGGACCGGGAGACCAGATACGCAGTATTTT. Amino acid sequence: CATTGTGRPDTQYF.